What follows are 22 T cell receptor beta chains derived from one specimen sequenced in a study of blood T cell repertoires in COVID-19 (dated by TCRdb to about 2020). Libraries came from the immunoSEQ multiplex PCR assay. TCRdb's version of the immuneACCESS table is confined to in-frame rearrangements and falls short of the full clone set. An unresolved V gene accounts for under half of the shortfall where checked; the remainder is of unknown origin. This sample holds under 200,000 clones; 86% were observed only once. About 5.6% of the sample goes to the ten largest clones. The sample was PBMCs or T cells enriched from blood (not recorded which). These receptors were obtained from a man aged 40-55 years with acute COVID-19.

This chain uses TRBV15 with TRBJ2-1; D uncertain. V lost 7 bases and J 4 bases, leaving 14 bases between the germline ends. This CDR3 comprises 14 residues. Germline V CDR1 and CDR2: LNHNV, YYDKDF (reference sequence). In DNA form, the CDR3 reads TGTGCCACCACGAGGCAACGTCAATACAATGAGCAGTTCTTC. Translation gives CATTRQRQYNEQFF. Full variable domain (outside the CDR3, taken from reference TRBV15 and TRBJ2-1): DAMVIQNPRYQVTQFGKPVTLSCSQTLNHNVMYWYQQKSSQAPKLLFHYYDKDFNNEADTPDNFQSRRPNTSFCFLDIRSPGLGDTAMYLCATTRQRQYNEQFFGPGTRLTVL.

The V and J genes are TRBV6-2 or TRBV6-3 and TRBJ1-5; 10 bases align to TRBD1. In germline, CDR1 is MNHEY, CDR2 SVGEGT. Trimming at V came to 4 bases and at J to 0 bases, leaving 9 bases not matched to a gene. This CDR3 spans 18 amino acids. DNA for the CDR3: TGTGCCAGCAGTTGGGCGGACAGGGGGTTTAATAGCAATCAGCCCCAGCATTTT. Translating it yields CASSWADRGFNSNQPQHF.

The chain couples TRBV7-9 to TRBJ2-6, with D maybe TRBD1 (6 bases). The CDR3 is 15 residues long. CDR1 is SEHNR and CDR2 is FQNEAQ in the germline V gene (reference sequence). V gave up 4 bases and J gave up 4 bases, with 11 bases separating them. CDR3 loop: CASSSTGTGANVLTF. DNA of the CDR3: TGTGCCAGCAGCTCCACAGGGACCGGGGCCAACGTCCTGACTTTC.

The V call is TRBV28, the J call TRBJ2-1; D gene ambiguous. This CDR3 has 13 amino acids. Trimming removed 6 bases from V and 0 bases from J, with 6 bases in between. The germline gives CDR1 MDHEN, CDR2 SYDVKM. The CDR3 is CASSPGSYNEQFF. The CDR3 DNA is TGTGCCAGCAGCCCCGGCTCCTACAATGAGCAGTTCTTC.

This clone was observed a handful of times. The gene calls are TRBV24-1 and TRBJ1-6; perhaps TRBD1 as D (5 bases). V was cut by 4 bases and J by 4 bases, with 10 bases left in between. Germline CDR1 KGHDR, CDR2 SFDVKD. This CDR3 region has 15 residues. For the CDR3, the DNA is TGTGCCACCAGTGAACAGGACCTATATAATTCACCCCTCCACTTT. Amino acid sequence: CATSEQDLYNSPLHF.

This chain links TRBV2 with TRBJ2-1; a possible D gene is TRBD2 (6 bases). This CDR3 has 14 residues. The ends were cut back, 5 bases at V and 10 bases at J, with 18 bases in the middle. Germline V gene lookup returns CDR1 SNHLY and CDR2 FYNNEI. The CDR3 loop reads CASSWELASSEQFF. In nucleotides, the CDR3 is TGTGCCAGCAGTTGGGAACTAGCTTCTAGCGAGCAGTTCTTC. The whole variable domain, filled in from reference TRBV2 and TRBJ2-1, reads EPEVTQTPSHQVTQMGQEVILRCVPISNHLYFYWYRQILGQKVEFLVSFYNNEISEKSEIFDDQFSVERPDGSNFTLKIRSTKLEDSAMYFCASSWELASSEQFFGPGTRLTVL.

This sequence joins TRBV5-1 and TRBJ2-5, with 9 bases fitting TRBD2. CDR1 and CDR2 from the germline V gene are SGHRS and YFSETQ. The J segment lost 4 bases and the V segment lost 5 bases, leaving 6 bases of the junction unmatched. This CDR3 has 14 residues. In nucleotides, the CDR3 is TGCGCCAGCAGAGAGGCGGGAGGGGCAGAGACCCAGTACTTC. Translation gives CASREAGGAETQYF.

Only a few counts were recorded for this clone. The rearrangement links TRBV12-5 to TRBJ2-1; TRBD2 is a possible D gene (5 bases). V gave up 4 bases and J gave up 6 bases, with 10 bases separating them. In germline, CDR1 is LGHNT, CDR2 FRNRAP. The CDR3 runs to 13 residues. CDR3 loop: CASGSAGINEQFF. CDR3 nucleotide sequence: TGTGCTAGTGGTTCGGCGGGCATCAATGAGCAGTTCTTC.

Details on this clone: At the DNA level, this CDR3 is encoded by other sequences in the same sample as well. The CDR3 DNA reads as TGTGCCAGCAGCGTAGGACAGGGCGGCTACGAGCAGTACTTC. Translated: CASSVGQGGYEQYF. This chain connects TRBV9 to TRBJ2-7; 7 positions agree with TRBD1. The CDR3 consists of 14 residues. Germline CDR1 SGDLS, CDR2 YYNGEE. The ends lost 0 bases at V and 3 bases at J; junction bases unmatched: 3.

V is TRBV5-1 and J is TRBJ2-7, with 10 bases identical to TRBD2. This CDR3 contains 15 residues. Germline-derived CDR1 and CDR2 are SGHRS and YFSETQ. V shed 0 bases, J shed 5 bases, and the junction held 5 bases outside the gene matches. CDR3 residues: CASSLGLAGANEQYF. CDR3 nucleotides: TGCGCCAGCAGCTTGGGGCTAGCGGGAGCCAACGAGCAGTACTTC.

J is TRBJ2-3 and V is TRBV9; 9 nucleotides line up with TRBD1. CDR3 length equals 15 residues. The V segment lost 3 bases and the J segment 4 bases; nucleotides outside the gene matches: 6. CDR1 is SGDLS, CDR2 YYNGEE, per germline. In DNA form, the CDR3 reads TGTGCCAGCAGCGAATGGACAGGGGTTGCAGATACGCAGTATTTT. Translated, it gives CASSEWTGVADTQYF.

The rearrangement links TRBV6-5 to TRBJ2-1; D remains unclear. The V and J ends lost 0 bases and 15 bases respectively, with 12 bases between them. Germline V lookup: CDR1 MNHEY, CDR2 SVGAGI. This CDR3 region has 12 residues. CDR3 DNA sequence: TGTGCCAGCAGTTACTCGGTGGAGTCACTGTTCTTC. Its translation is CASSYSVESLFF.

CDR3 protein: CASSLPQQGFEQYF. CDR3 DNA sequence: TGTGCCAGCAGTTTACCCCAACAGGGCTTCGAGCAGTACTTC. This sequence joins TRBV28 and TRBJ2-7, with TRBD1 as a possible D gene (6 bases). V lost 2 bases to trimming and J lost 6 bases, with 14 bases between them. CDR1 and CDR2 from the germline V gene are MDHEN and SYDVKM. The CDR3 is 14 amino acids.

This clone was observed a handful of times. The chain couples TRBV20-1 to TRBJ1-2, with no clear D. V was trimmed by 3 bases and J by 4 bases, leaving 6 bases between them. The germline gives CDR1 DFQATT, CDR2 SNEGSKA (reference sequence). The CDR3 is 11 amino acids. The CDR3 nucleotides read TGCAGTGCTAGTGCATCCTATGGCTACACCTTC. Translating gives CSASASYGYTF.

CDR3 loop: CASRQYRSDEQFF. CDR3 DNA sequence: TGTGCCAGCAGGCAATACAGGTCCGATGAGCAGTTCTTC. The chain is built from TRBV7-9 and TRBJ2-1; TRBD1 might be the D (5 bases). Germline V lookup: CDR1 SEHNR, CDR2 FQNEAQ (reference sequence). Trimming shortened V by 6 bases and J by 8 bases, and 14 bases separated the two germline ends. The CDR3 totals 13 residues.

The chain has TRBV7-9 and TRBJ2-1, with D hard to call. This CDR3 region has 14 residues. The germline V gene encodes CDR1 SEHNR and CDR2 FQNEAQ (reference sequence). V was pared by 1 base and J by 8 bases, with 12 bases between. The CDR3, as DNA: TGTGCCAGCAGCTTAGTAGAACTCATCGATGAGCAGTTCTTC. It yields the protein CASSLVELIDEQFF.

The chain has TRBV12-5 and TRBJ2-5; D is uncertain. The germline V gene has CDR1 LGHNT and CDR2 FRNRAP. This CDR3 region has 12 residues. V was trimmed by 6 bases and J by 1 base, leaving 6 bases between them. The DNA for the CDR3 is TGTGCTAGTGGGACTGGCCAAGAGACCCAGTACTTC. This sequence encodes CASGTGQETQYF.

V is TRBV5-1 and J is TRBJ2-1, with TRBD2 as a possible D gene (5 bases). This CDR3 comprises 14 residues. Germline V lookup: CDR1 SGHRS, CDR2 YFSETQ. Between the trimmed V and J ends, which lost 0 bases and 8 bases, there was a span of 12 bases. The CDR3 DNA is TGCGCCAGCAGCTTGGGTGGGAGAAACGATGAGCAGTTCTTC. Amino acid sequence: CASSLGGRNDEQFF.

This chain joins TRBV28 and TRBJ1-5, with no clear D. In germline, CDR1 is MDHEN, CDR2 SYDVKM. V shed 3 bases and J shed 4 bases, with 7 bases lying between them. This CDR3 has 13 residues. The CDR3 reads CASSLRDNQPQHF. CDR3 sequence (DNA): TGTGCCAGCAGTTTGAGGGATAATCAGCCCCAGCATTTT.

The chain has TRBV5-4 and TRBJ2-7; D remains unclear. V lost 0 bases and J lost 7, with 14 bases in between. CDR1 is SGHNT and CDR2 is YYREEE in the germline V gene (reference sequence). The CDR3 has 14 amino acids. The CDR3 here is CASSLVSKRGEQYF. Here the CDR3 DNA reads TGTGCCAGCAGCTTGGTTTCTAAGCGAGGAGAGCAGTACTTC.

This chain uses TRBV2 with TRBJ2-5, with 7 bases fitting TRBD2. From germline, CDR1 is SNHLY and CDR2 FYNNEI. The CDR3 sequence is 16 residues long. V trimming: 8 bases; J trimming: 0 bases; junction bases outside the gene matches: 12. CDR3 sequence reads: CASRRGRAINQETQYF. In DNA, the CDR3 is TGTGCCAGCCGTAGAGGGAGGGCCATAAACCAAGAGACCCAGTACTTC.

The CDR3: CASSSSLGLAGSEQYF. The CDR3 nucleotides read TGTGCCAGCAGTTCTTCCCTCGGACTAGCGGGAAGCGAGCAGTACTTC. V usage is TRBV6-2 or TRBV6-3 and J usage is TRBJ2-7; TRBD2 agrees at 12 bases. The J segment lost 6 bases and the V segment lost 4 bases, leaving 10 bases of the junction unmatched. This CDR3 has 16 amino acids. Per the germline V gene, CDR1 is MNHEY and CDR2 is SVGEGT.